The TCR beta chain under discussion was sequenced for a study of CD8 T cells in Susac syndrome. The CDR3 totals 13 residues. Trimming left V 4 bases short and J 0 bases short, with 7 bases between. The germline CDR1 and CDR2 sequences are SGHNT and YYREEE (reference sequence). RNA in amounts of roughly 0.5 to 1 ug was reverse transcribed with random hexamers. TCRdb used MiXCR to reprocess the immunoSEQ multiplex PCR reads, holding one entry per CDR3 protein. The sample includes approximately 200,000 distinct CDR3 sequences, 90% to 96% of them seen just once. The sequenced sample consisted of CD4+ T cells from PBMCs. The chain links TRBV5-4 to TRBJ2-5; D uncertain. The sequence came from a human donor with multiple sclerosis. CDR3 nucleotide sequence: TGTGCCAGCAGCCGGACGTACCAAGAGACCCAGTACTTC. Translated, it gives CASSRTYQETQYF.